The 24 T cell receptor beta chains below all came from one sample that was sequenced in a study of blood T cells in healthy people across ages. The use of a sample-barcoded 5' primer and a J-beta primer mix characterized a second PCR of roughly 6 to 11 cycles. TCRdb itself ran the 5' RACE reads through MiXCR, one entry per CDR3 protein. The sample carries 1.5 million to 2 million distinct CDR3 sequences, roughly 27% recorded once. Sequenced input: blood. These receptors came from a woman in her thirties in good health.

This clonotype was counted between two and nine times. The chain joins TRBV20-1 to TRBJ1-6; D is ambiguous. Per the germline V gene, CDR1 is DFQATT and CDR2 is SNEGSKA (reference sequence). The ends were cut back, 6 bases at V and 10 bases at J, with 16 bases in the middle. The CDR3 consists of 13 residues. The CDR3 loop reads CSAAQGQRSPLHF. The CDR3 DNA reads as TGCAGTGCAGCACAAGGCCAGAGGTCACCCCTCCACTTT.

The chain carries TRBV2 and TRBJ1-5; D remains ambiguous. The germline V gene has CDR1 SNHLY and CDR2 FYNNEI. This CDR3 region has 14 residues. The V end was cut by 10 bases, the J end by 1 base, with 14 bases between. The chain's CDR3 is CANSRTGSNQPQHF. The DNA for the CDR3 is TGTGCCAACAGCCGAACGGGGAGCAATCAGCCCCAGCATTTT.

Comment on this clonotype: This CDR3 is missing its conserved last phenylalanine or tryptophan, likely due to a read error. This chain connects TRBV29-1 to TRBJ1-2; tentative D call: TRBD1 (5 bases). Deletions cut 0 bases from V and 8 bases from J, with 13 bases between. The CDR3 has 13 residues. In germline, CDR1 is SQVTM, CDR2 ANQGSEA. CDR3 amino acids: CSVEDREGRGYTV. The CDR3 DNA sequence: TGCAGCGTTGAAGATCGTGAGGGACGGGGCTACACCGTC.

The DNA for the CDR3 is TGTGCCAGCAGCCGCAGACTAGCGGGACTAGATACGCAGTATTTT. As protein: CASSRRLAGLDTQYF. V gene TRBV7-2 combines with J gene TRBJ2-3; 11 positions match TRBD2. The CDR3 has 15 residues. Germline CDR1 is SGHTA and CDR2 is FQGNSA. The ends lost 5 bases at V and 5 bases at J; junction bases unmatched: 6.

The chain couples TRBV11-2 to TRBJ1-5; 7 nucleotides align to TRBD1. Trimming at V came to 5 bases and at J to 2 bases, leaving 9 bases not matched to a gene. Per the germline V gene, CDR1 is SGHAT and CDR2 is FQNNGV. CDR3 length: 16 residues. The CDR3 reads CASSVGVGTGNQPQHF. The DNA of the CDR3 is TGTGCCAGCAGCGTGGGAGTCGGGACAGGCAATCAGCCCCAGCATTTT.

The V and J genes are TRBV7-6 and TRBJ2-3; TRBD1 aligns across 8 bases. With V trimmed by 4 bases and J by 4 bases, 10 bases remained unmatched. This CDR3 is 16 amino acids long. Germline V gives CDR1 SGHVS, CDR2 FNYEAQ. The CDR3 here is CASSSPGGAWPDTQYF. The CDR3 DNA reads as TGTGCCAGCAGCTCCCCAGGGGGCGCTTGGCCAGATACGCAGTATTTT.

A note on this clonotype: Compared with germline, one end of the junction differs, possibly owing to a read error. This chain uses TRBV7-2 with TRBJ2-7; no reliable D call. The CDR3 extends over 12 amino acids. Germline V gene sequence: CDR1 SGHTA, CDR2 FQGNSA. CDR3 sequence reads: CANSARRFEQYF. DNA for the CDR3: TGTGCCAACAGCGCGCGCAGGTTCGAGCAGTACTTC.

A few counts support this clonotype. The chain combines TRBV7-2 with TRBJ1-1; D perhaps matches TRBD1 (5 bases). Germline values: CDR1 SGHTA, CDR2 FQGNSA. V was pared by 1 base and J by 1 base, with 13 bases between. The CDR3 sequence is 16 residues long. This chain's CDR3 is CASSLGPWTPNTEAFF. CDR3 DNA: TGTGCCAGCAGCTTAGGCCCCTGGACACCGAACACTGAAGCTTTCTTT.

The rearrangement links TRBV30 to TRBJ1-1; D is perhaps TRBD1 (5 bases). Germline CDR1 GTSNPN, CDR2 SVGIG (reference sequence). The CDR3 sequence is 15 residues long. V lost 4 bases to trimming and J lost 7 bases, with 22 bases between them. The CDR3 sequence: CAWTHGNPGGYEAFF. DNA of the CDR3: TGTGCCTGGACTCACGGGAACCCTGGGGGGTATGAAGCTTTCTTT. Filled out from reference TRBV30 and TRBJ1-1, the complete variable domain reads SQTIHQWPATLVQPVGSPLSLECTVEGTSNPNLYWYRQAAGRGLQLLFYSVGIGQISSEVPQNLSASRPQDRQFILSSKKLLLSDSGFYLCAWTHGNPGGYEAFFGQGTRLTVV.

In this sample, this clonotype turned up many times. V usage is TRBV3-1 and J usage is TRBJ2-6, with TRBD1 matching 9 bases. CDR3 length: 17 amino acids. With 7 bases clipped from V and 2 bases from J, the junction kept 9 bases outside the gene matches. Germline V gene sequence: CDR1 LGHDT, CDR2 YNNKEL (reference sequence). The CDR3 nucleotides are TGTGCCAGCAAACCGGGACAGGGAACCGCTGGGGCCAACGTCCTGACTTTC. Translating gives CASKPGQGTAGANVLTF.

This clonotype was seen at least ten times. The chain employs TRBV12-3 or TRBV12-4 and TRBJ2-5, with 7 bases aligning to TRBD2. Trimming at V came to 4 bases and at J to 3 bases, leaving 5 bases not matched to a gene. CDR3 length: 14 amino acids. CDR3 nucleotides: TGTGCCAGCAGTTCTTGGGAGGGAGAAGAGACCCAGTACTTC. It encodes CASSSWEGEETQYF.

This clonotype was counted only a few times. This chain links TRBV10-2 with TRBJ1-6; 8 bases match TRBD1. V was pared by 5 bases and J by 8 bases, with 17 bases of the junction left unmatched. CDR1 is WSHSY, CDR2 SAAADI, per germline. This CDR3 has 18 residues. The CDR3: CASSHTQDRANSYSPLHF. The CDR3 DNA is TGCGCCAGCAGTCACACTCAGGACAGGGCAAATTCCTATTCACCCCTCCACTTT.

This clonotype has more than one count but fewer than ten. J is TRBJ2-3 and V is TRBV12-5, with D unresolved. The CDR3 covers 12 residues. Germline V gene lookup returns CDR1 LGHNT and CDR2 FRNRAP. Trimming removed 3 bases at V and 6 bases at J, with 7 bases between. The CDR3, as DNA: TGTGCTAGTGGTTTTAGTGCGGATACGCAGTATTTT. Translated, it gives CASGFSADTQYF.

On this clonotype itself: A much larger clone differs from this one at a single base, so this may be a read error. The genes are TRBV29-1 and TRBJ2-7; the D call may be TRBD1 or TRBD2 (5 bases each). The germline gives CDR1 SQVTM, CDR2 ANQGSEA. V was clipped by 2 bases and J by 3 bases, with 14 bases between them. The CDR3 consists of 14 residues. CDR3: CSVERQGVNYEQYF. The DNA of the CDR3 is TGCAGCGTTGAAAGGCAGGGAGTCAACTACGAGCAGTACTTC.

This chain uses TRBV20-1 with TRBJ2-2; 7 nucleotides match TRBD2. V shed 5 bases and J 4 bases; nucleotides not matched to a gene: 10. CDR1 DFQATT and CDR2 SNEGSKA come from the germline V gene (reference sequence). The CDR3 covers 15 residues. This CDR3 reads CSAGQGREFTGELFF. For the CDR3, the DNA is TGCAGTGCTGGACAAGGGCGGGAGTTCACCGGGGAGCTGTTTTTT.

This clonotype was recorded a few times. The chain joins TRBV10-3 to TRBJ2-3; TRBD2 matches 11 bases. The germline gives CDR1 ENHRY, CDR2 SYGVKD. Trimming at V came to 6 bases and at J to 4 bases, leaving 3 bases not matched to a gene. CDR3 length: 14 residues. CDR3 bases: TGTGCCATCAGGGGGACTAGCGGTTCAGATACGCAGTATTTT. This codes for CAIRGTSGSDTQYF.

This clonotype occurred a few times. The rearrangement links TRBV12-3 or TRBV12-4 to TRBJ1-2, with D possibly matching TRBD1 (6 bases). The length of the CDR3 is 15 residues. Trimming removed 5 bases from V and 4 bases from J, with 17 bases in between. The CDR3 loop reads CASSDQAGGAYGYTF. CDR3 coding DNA: TGTGCCAGCAGTGACCAGGCGGGGGGCGCCTATGGCTACACCTTC.

This clonotype was counted a few times. The rearrangement joins TRBV5-1 to TRBJ1-2; 8 bases match TRBD1. CDR1 SGHRS and CDR2 YFSETQ come from the germline V gene. The CDR3 covers 15 residues. The V gene end was trimmed by 0 bases and the J gene end by 4 bases; junction bases not matched to a gene: 5. CDR3 sequence (DNA): TGCGCCAGCAGCTTGGGGACAGGGTTCCGCTATGGCTACACCTTC. This translates into CASSLGTGFRYGYTF. The complete variable domain, with remaining parts taken from reference TRBV5-1 and TRBJ1-2, reads KAGVTQTPRYLIKTRGQQVTLSCSPISGHRSVSWYQQTPGQGLQFLFEYFSETQRNKGNFPGRFSGRQFSNSRSEMNVSTLELGDSALYLCASSLGTGFRYGYTFGSGTRLTVV.

This sequence joins TRBV3-1 and TRBJ1-6; D call uncertain. This CDR3 has 12 amino acids. Looked up from germline, CDR1 is LGHDT and CDR2 is YNNKEL (reference sequence). V was shortened by 1 base and J by 15 bases, with 10 bases between the two germline ends. The CDR3 sequence: CASSQVEGGLHF. CDR3 nucleotides: TGTGCCAGCAGCCAAGTGGAGGGAGGCCTCCACTTT.

This clonotype was counted ten times or more. J is TRBJ2-1 and V is TRBV11-2; 9 bases map to TRBD1. V gave up 4 bases and J gave up 12 bases; unmatched junction bases: 10. Per germline, CDR1 SGHAT and CDR2 FQNNGV. The length of the CDR3 is 14 residues. CDR3 DNA sequence: TGTGCCAGCAGCTCAAGCGGAAACAGGGGGCCGCAGTTCTTC. It specifies CASSSSGNRGPQFF.

This chain connects TRBV3-1 to TRBJ2-7; D not resolved. V lost 4 bases to trimming and J lost 0 bases, with 13 bases between them. From germline, CDR1 is LGHDT and CDR2 YNNKEL (reference sequence). The CDR3 contains 15 residues. The CDR3 bases are TGTGCCAGCAGCCCCTCCACGGAGAGCTCCTACGAGCAGTACTTC. Translation: CASSPSTESSYEQYF.

Written as DNA, the CDR3 is TGTGCCAGCAGCCTAAGAGGGGTTGGCAAAAACATTCAGTACTTC. This encodes CASSLRGVGKNIQYF. The chain joins TRBV7-2 to TRBJ2-4, with D perhaps being TRBD1 or TRBD2 (5 bases each). The CDR3 consists of 15 residues. V shed 5 bases and J shed 3 bases, with 14 bases lying between them. Germline V lookup: CDR1 SGHTA, CDR2 FQGNSA.

Details on this clonotype: The junction differs from germline at one of its ends, possibly a read error. The chain has TRBV4-3 and TRBJ2-6; a weak D match, TRBD1 (6 bases). The CDR3 contains 17 residues. The V gene's germline CDR1 is LGHNA and CDR2 YSLEER. The CDR3 DNA reads as TGCGCCAGCAGCCAGGGGGCGCCGAGCTCTGGGGCCAACGTCCCGACTTTC. Amino acids: CASSQGAPSSGANVPTF.

This clonotype showed up just a few times. The V gene is TRBV6-6, the J gene TRBJ2-2; a weak D match, TRBD1 (6 bases). The CDR3 contains 16 residues. V gave up 6 bases and J gave up 4 bases, with 18 bases separating them. CDR1 MNHNY and CDR2 SVGAGI come from the germline V gene (reference sequence). The chain's CDR3 is CASRITGSGGTGELFF. CDR3 DNA sequence: TGTGCCAGCAGGATTACAGGGAGCGGCGGCACCGGGGAGCTGTTTTTT.